The entry below describes one T cell receptor (beta chain). Its specificity is not known. This entry belongs to a study of T cell responses to AZD1222 COVID-19 vaccine. Study conclusions and caveats: Possibly, clonal diversity was underestimated; donors were largely white British and included more females. The CD4 TCRs associated with vaccination extended across spike and predominated at 160-218 and 743-854. Increases in Spike-specific TCR breadth and depth were seen after two AZD1222 doses.

Both about-4-week and about-12-week second-dose recipients were combined. The method was immunoSEQ multiplex PCR; TCRdb's version includes in-frame clones alone and lacks a portion of them. Here the sample spans about 100,000 clones, under 95% being singletons. Sample: peripheral blood, taken 28 days after the second AZD1222 dose. This receptor was obtained from an adult who received the AZD1222 COVID-19 vaccine.

CDR3 protein: CASSPSGTGKEKLFF. DNA for the CDR3: TGTGCCAGTAGCCCTTCCGGGACAGGGAAAGAAAAACTGTTTTTT. J is TRBJ1-4 and V is TRBV19, with 9 positions matching TRBD1. The CDR3 totals 15 residues. The germline gives CDR1 LNHDA, CDR2 SQIVND (reference sequence). J lost 8 bases, V lost 6 bases, and 10 bases had no gene match.